This entry lists 9 T cell receptor beta chains sequenced from one sample in a study of blood T cell repertoires in COVID-19. Clones were sequenced by immunoSEQ multiplex PCR, and TCRdb holds only the in-frame ones, with some missing. This sample has about 160,000 clones, with roughly 85% found just once. The specimen was peripheral blood. All receptors come from an elderly woman with active or convalescent COVID-19.

The V gene is TRBV19, the J gene TRBJ2-7, with TRBD2 identical over 10 bases. The V segment lost 1 base and the J segment 6 bases; nucleotides outside the gene matches: 6. The CDR3 contains 15 residues. Germline lookup yields CDR1 LNHDA and CDR2 SQIVND (reference sequence). The CDR3 here is CASSIVLSGRTEQYF. DNA of the CDR3: TGTGCCAGTAGTATAGTGCTTAGCGGGAGGACCGAGCAGTACTTC.

The V call is TRBV19, the J call TRBJ2-7; a possible D gene is TRBD2 (5 bases). Germline V gene sequence: CDR1 LNHDA, CDR2 SQIVND (reference sequence). The CDR3 runs to 17 residues. V gave up 5 bases and J gave up 5 bases, with 25 bases separating them. The CDR3 here is CASSSRRPGVGSDEQYF. DNA for the CDR3: TGTGCCAGTAGTTCCCGGCGGCCAGGAGTAGGTAGCGACGAGCAGTACTTC.

The CDR3 coding sequence is TGTGCCAGCTCACCAAGGGAAGCGGGAGTAGGGGATACGCAGTATTTT. Translating gives CASSPREAGVGDTQYF. The genes are TRBV18 and TRBJ2-3; 8 bases are shared with TRBD2. Trimming at V came to 2 bases and at J to 6 bases, leaving 10 bases not matched to a gene. The CDR3 consists of 16 residues. Germline V CDR1 and CDR2: KGHSH, LQKENI.

The chain is built from TRBV5-8 and TRBJ2-5; D perhaps matches TRBD1 (6 bases). Germline V gene lookup returns CDR1 SGHTS and CDR2 YDEGEE. This CDR3 spans 15 amino acids. Between the trimmed V and J ends, which lost 5 bases and 5 bases, there was a span of 19 bases. The chain's CDR3 is CASSSKGHRDETQYF. CDR3 nucleotide sequence: TGTGCCAGCAGTTCGAAGGGCCACAGGGACGAGACCCAGTACTTC.

V and J are TRBV5-5 and TRBJ1-5; a possible D gene is TRBD1 (6 bases). The V gene lost 5 bases and the J gene lost 4 bases, with 22 bases spanning the gap. The CDR3 is 17 residues long. CDR1 and CDR2 (germline): SGHKS, YYEKEE (reference sequence). The CDR3 here is CASRSHGAGAANQPQHF. The CDR3 DNA sequence: TGTGCCAGCAGATCGCATGGGGCAGGGGCGGCTAATCAGCCCCAGCATTTT.

J is TRBJ1-4 and V is TRBV3-1 (or the pseudogene TRBV3-2); 9 bases agree with TRBD1. The CDR3 runs 18 residues. Germline lookup yields CDR1 LGHDT and CDR2 YNNKEL (reference sequence). Trimming cost V 3 bases and J 7 bases; bases outside gene matches: 15. CDR3 protein: CASSQDARDRVVREKLFF. CDR3 coding DNA: TGTGCCAGCAGCCAGGATGCCCGGGACAGGGTGGTGCGTGAAAAACTGTTTTTT.

The chain recombines TRBV6-1 with TRBJ2-7; a weak D match, TRBD1 (6 bases). Germline-derived CDR1 and CDR2 are MNHNS and SASEGT. Trimming stripped 3 bases from V and 4 bases from J, with 10 bases between. The CDR3 runs to 13 residues. CDR3 residues: CASSDRGFYEQYF. Here the CDR3 DNA reads TGTGCCAGCAGTGATAGGGGGTTTTACGAGCAGTACTTC.

This chain joins TRBV28 and TRBJ2-1, with 11 bases matching TRBD2. The CDR3 consists of 15 residues. CDR1 is MDHEN and CDR2 is SYDVKM in the germline V gene. V shed 4 bases and J 7 bases; nucleotides not matched to a gene: 6. CDR3 sequence (DNA): TGTGCCAGCAGTTCACGACTAGCGGGACGAAATGAGCAGTTCTTC. It specifies CASSSRLAGRNEQFF. The full variable domain, in which reference TRBV28 and TRBJ2-1 provide the parts outside the CDR3, is DVKVTQSSRYLVKRTGEKVFLECVQDMDHENMFWYRQDPGLGLRLIYFSYDVKMKEKGDIPEGYSVSREKKERFSLILESASTNQTSMYLCASSSRLAGRNEQFFGPGTRLTVL.

This chain links TRBV12-5 with TRBJ2-7; TRBD2 matches 8 bases. The CDR3 is made up of 15 amino acids. V dropped 1 base and J dropped 2; count of bases not matched to a gene: 4. Germline V lookup: CDR1 LGHNT, CDR2 FRNRAP. The CDR3 DNA reads as TGTGCTAGTGGTTTGGGGCTAGCGGGCCCCTACGAGCAGTACTTC. Translation: CASGLGLAGPYEQYF.